These 24 T cell receptor beta chains share one sample of origin, sequenced in a study of T cells in Graves' hyperthyroidism and ophthalmopathy. The TCR beta CDR3 regions underwent amplification using RNA transcripts as the source. The primer set for the first-round RT-PCR of the TCR CDR3 was HTBI. A single record per CDR3 protein comes from TCRdb applying MiXCR to the multiplex PCR reads. The sample lists 390,000 or so distinct CDR3 sequences; about 14% were seen once. Material for sequencing was blood. These receptor sequences come from a man younger than 30 with Graves' ophthalmopathy.

The chain recombines TRBV6-1 with TRBJ2-1; 9 nucleotides align to TRBD2. J lost 6 bases, V lost 10 bases, and 7 bases had no gene match. The CDR3 loop spans 13 amino acids. The V gene's germline CDR1 is MNHNS and CDR2 SASEGT. The CDR3 sequence: CAIKGGGANEQFF. CDR3 bases: TGTGCCATCAAGGGCGGGGGGGCCAATGAGCAGTTCTTC.

For this clonotype: This may be a read error: a much more frequent sequence differs by one nucleotide. V is TRBV6-2 or TRBV6-3 and J is TRBJ1-2; no clear D. Germline assignment: CDR1 MNHEY and CDR2 SVGEGT. CDR3 length equals 13 residues. Written as DNA, the CDR3 is TGTGCCAGCCGGGAAGAAAGCGGCTTAGGCTGCACCTTC. This gives the protein CASREESGLGCTF.

At least ten counts were recorded for this clonotype. This rearrangement joins TRBV27 to TRBJ2-1, with 11 bases identical to TRBD2. Germline V gene data show CDR1 as MNHEY and CDR2 as SMNVEV (reference sequence). CDR3 size: 16 residues. Trimming at V came to 8 bases and at J to 4 bases, leaving 10 bases not matched to a gene. The CDR3 DNA reads as TGTGCCAGCTTTCAAAGCCTAGCGGGAGGTTACAATGAGCAGTTCTTC. This encodes CASFQSLAGGYNEQFF.

In this sample, this clonotype turned up a few times. The chain is built from TRBV15 and TRBJ1-1; D possibly corresponds to TRBD1 (5 bases). The V end was cut by 1 base, the J end by 1 base, with 16 bases between. In germline, CDR1 is LNHNV, CDR2 YYDKDF (reference sequence). The length of the CDR3 is 17 residues. This chain's CDR3 is CATSRVRGDSRNTEAFF. CDR3 DNA sequence: TGTGCCACCAGCAGAGTGCGTGGTGACAGCCGGAACACTGAAGCTTTCTTT.

A few counts support this clonotype. J is TRBJ2-2 and V is TRBV3-1; D not resolved. The V end was cut by 0 bases, the J end by 6 bases, with 5 bases between. The CDR3 sequence is 13 residues long. CDR1 LGHDT and CDR2 YNNKEL come from the germline V gene (reference sequence). The CDR3 DNA reads TGTGCCAGCAGCCAAGAAGGAGCCGGGGAGCTGTTTTTT. Translating gives CASSQEGAGELFF. The whole variable domain, filled in from reference TRBV3-1 and TRBJ2-2, reads DTAVSQTPKYLVTQMGNDKSIKCEQNLGHDTMYWYKQDSKKFLKIMFSYNNKELIINETVPNRFSPKSPDKAHLNLHINSLELGDSAVYFCASSQEGAGELFFGEGSRLTVL.

This clonotype was detected many times. This rearrangement joins TRBV24-1 to TRBJ2-4; weak D call: TRBD1 (6 bases). Trimming cost V 1 base and J 9 bases, with 9 bases left between them. The CDR3 loop spans 13 amino acids. Germline CDR1 is KGHDR and CDR2 is SFDVKD. CDR3 nucleotide sequence: TGTGCCACCAGTGATTTCACAGGGAGCATTCAGTACTTC. Translated, it gives CATSDFTGSIQYF.

V usage is TRBV4-1 and J usage is TRBJ2-3; tentatively, D is TRBD2 (5 bases). The CDR3 covers 16 residues. The germline CDR1 and CDR2 sequences are MGHRA and YSYEKL. Trimming removed 2 bases at V and 3 bases at J, with 15 bases between. The CDR3 region is CASSQWVTSWTDTQYF. The CDR3 DNA reads TGCGCCAGCAGCCAATGGGTCACTAGTTGGACAGATACGCAGTATTTT.

The chain recombines TRBV4-1 with TRBJ1-4, with D tentatively TRBD1 (5 bases). The CDR3 covers 15 residues. In germline, CDR1 is MGHRA, CDR2 YSYEKL. V lost 4 bases and J lost 7, with 16 bases in between. The CDR3 here is CASSLSPGEGEKLFF. DNA for the CDR3: TGCGCCAGCAGCCTAAGCCCGGGGGAGGGTGAAAAACTGTTTTTT.

This clonotype has ten or more counts. The V gene is TRBV12-3 or TRBV12-4, the J gene TRBJ1-1; unclear D gene. V was shortened by 3 bases and J by 6 bases, with 8 bases between the two germline ends. The CDR3 runs 12 residues. CDR3 bases: TGTGCCAGCAGTTTTGGCACAGCTGAAGCTTTCTTT. It yields the protein CASSFGTAEAFF.

This clonotype has a handful of counts. Possible read error: a much larger clone is one base away. The chain uses TRBV20-1 and TRBJ2-7; D is unresolved. CDR3 length: 14 amino acids. In germline, CDR1 is DFQATT, CDR2 SNEGSKA (reference sequence). Deletions cut 5 bases from V and 2 bases from J, with 16 bases between. The CDR3 coding sequence is TGCAGTGCTCAACGAATAGTGGAGCCCTACGAGCAGTACTTC. Translated, it gives CSAQRIVEPYEQYF.

This clonotype was observed many times. This rearrangement joins TRBV12-3 or TRBV12-4 to TRBJ2-5, with 12 bases identical to TRBD2. The CDR3 contains 16 residues. Trimming cost V 3 bases and J 6 bases; bases outside gene matches: 8. The CDR3 here is CASSLATSGRIKTQYF. DNA of the CDR3: TGTGCCAGCAGTTTGGCCACTAGCGGGAGGATAAAGACCCAGTACTTC.

In this sample, this clonotype turned up many times. The chain is built from TRBV6-5 and TRBJ2-1, with TRBD2 identical over 7 bases. CDR3 length equals 15 residues. With 2 bases clipped from V and 6 bases from J, the junction kept 7 bases outside the gene matches. The germline V gene has CDR1 MNHEY and CDR2 SVGAGI. The CDR3 DNA reads TGTGCCAGCAGTTACGGCGGGAGAGTAGGCAATGAGCAGTTCTTC. Encoded protein: CASSYGGRVGNEQFF.

This clonotype was picked up many times. V usage is TRBV29-1 and J usage is TRBJ1-1, with D perhaps TRBD1 (5 bases). V was pared by 2 bases and J by 7 bases, with 11 bases between. This CDR3 spans 12 amino acids. Germline V gene sequence: CDR1 SQVTM, CDR2 ANQGSEA. CDR3 in amino acids: CSVEQGSLEAFF. DNA of the CDR3: TGCAGCGTTGAACAGGGATCCCTTGAAGCTTTCTTT.

This clonotype showed up many times. The rearrangement links TRBV11-2 to TRBJ2-5; D perhaps matches TRBD2 (6 bases). This CDR3 comprises 16 residues. The germline gives CDR1 SGHAT, CDR2 FQNNGV. Trimming left V 6 bases short and J 5 bases short, with 22 bases between. The CDR3 loop is CASSLLGTFVPETQYF. As DNA, the CDR3 is TGTGCCAGCAGTCTGTTGGGGACTTTTGTTCCGGAGACCCAGTACTTC.

This clonotype was recorded many times. As DNA, the CDR3 is TGTGCCAGCAGTCCAATGAACCTCGCTCGGGAGCAGTACTTC. Its protein product is CASSPMNLAREQYF. The V call is TRBV12-3 or TRBV12-4, the J call TRBJ2-7; D not resolved. The CDR3 runs 14 residues. V was clipped by 5 bases and J by 7 bases, with 18 bases between them.

This clonotype was found many times. The rearrangement uses TRBV5-1 and TRBJ2-1; D might be TRBD2 (5 bases). The length of the CDR3 is 15 residues. CDR1 is SGHRS and CDR2 is YFSETQ in the germline V gene. With 1 base removed from V and 2 bases from J, the gap between germline ends came to 10 bases. CDR3 protein: CASSLTGEPYNEQFF. As DNA, the CDR3 is TGCGCCAGCAGCTTGACCGGGGAGCCCTACAATGAGCAGTTCTTC.

The sample holds many counts of this clonotype. The chain employs TRBV5-1 and TRBJ1-5; tentative D call: TRBD1 (5 bases). V lost 4 bases, J lost 0 bases, and 14 bases lay in between. Germline CDR1 reads SGHRS; CDR2 reads YFSETQ. The CDR3 length is 16 residues. The CDR3 bases are TGCGCCAGCAGCATCGACAGCCATTATAGCAATCAGCCCCAGCATTTT. Translating it yields CASSIDSHYSNQPQHF.

This clonotype was seen at least ten times. The gene calls are TRBV12-3 or TRBV12-4 and TRBJ2-5; 7 bases line up with TRBD2. V was pared by 5 bases and J by 4 bases, with 10 bases of the junction left unmatched. This CDR3 is 15 amino acids long. CDR3 DNA: TGTGCCAGCAGTCCCAGGTCGGCGGGGGTAGAGACCCAGTACTTC. Protein sequence: CASSPRSAGVETQYF.

In this sample, this clonotype turned up many times. The chain recombines TRBV12-3 or TRBV12-4 with TRBJ2-3; TRBD1 aligns across 8 bases. The CDR3 length is 15 residues. The J segment lost 2 bases and the V segment lost 2 bases, leaving 3 bases of the junction unmatched. CDR3 in amino acids: CASSLMGQATDTQYF. CDR3 DNA sequence: TGTGCCAGCAGTTTAATGGGACAGGCCACAGATACGCAGTATTTT.

In its sample, this clonotype was seen many times. The chain combines TRBV27 with TRBJ2-3; D unclear. The V gene's germline CDR1 is MNHEY and CDR2 SMNVEV (reference sequence). The CDR3 covers 14 residues. V lost 3 bases and J 4 bases, leaving 11 bases between the germline ends. The CDR3: CASSFPAQSDTQYF. CDR3 DNA: TGTGCCAGCAGTTTCCCTGCCCAGTCAGATACGCAGTATTTT.

This clonotype was seen ten or more times. The chain employs TRBV12-3 or TRBV12-4 and TRBJ1-5; D unresolved. This CDR3 has 13 amino acids. V was shortened by 7 bases and J by 0 bases, with 7 bases between the two germline ends. CDR3 DNA sequence: TGTGCCAGCAACGCGAATAGCAATCAGCCCCAGCATTTT. Protein product: CASNANSNQPQHF.

This clonotype appeared many times. The rearrangement uses TRBV12-3 or TRBV12-4 and TRBJ2-3; 10 bases fit TRBD2. V shed 2 bases, J shed 3 bases, and the junction held 5 bases outside the gene matches. CDR3 length: 16 residues. In nucleotides, the CDR3 is TGTGCCAGCAGTTTATTGGGGGGACTAGCGACAGATACGCAGTATTTT. As protein: CASSLLGGLATDTQYF.

This clonotype was recorded at least ten times. The gene calls are TRBV28 and TRBJ2-2, with D possibly TRBD1 on 6 matching bases. The CDR3 runs 15 residues. The V end lost 4 bases, the J end lost 6 bases, and 15 bases lay between the germline ends. Germline CDR1 MDHEN, CDR2 SYDVKM. CDR3 loop: CASSSPPRGSGELFF. Here the CDR3 DNA reads TGTGCCAGCAGTTCACCCCCCAGGGGTTCCGGGGAGCTGTTTTTT.

This clonotype appeared many times. This rearrangement joins TRBV12-3 or TRBV12-4 to TRBJ2-5; 8 positions agree with TRBD2. With V trimmed by 2 bases and J by 4 bases, 6 bases remained unmatched. The CDR3 consists of 15 residues. The CDR3 sequence is CASSLIAAGGETQYF. CDR3 coding DNA: TGTGCCAGCAGTTTAATCGCGGCGGGGGGAGAGACCCAGTACTTC.